These 21 T cell receptor beta chains originate from one sample sequenced in a study of graft-versus-host responses after intestinal transplantation. Produced via immunoSEQ multiplex PCR; TCRdb's table is partial and in-frame only. The sample holds approximately 130,000 clones, approximately 90% seen once. These receptors' targets are unknown. Source: unstimulated CD4+ T cells sorted from spleen or lymph node cells, taken before intestinal transplant. These receptors originate from a human donor who received an intestinal transplant.

The V and J genes are TRBV4-2 and TRBJ1-4; no definite D call. Germline V CDR1 and CDR2: LGHNA, YNFKEQ. V gave up 0 bases and J gave up 1 base, with 9 bases separating them. The CDR3 has 16 amino acids. The CDR3 DNA follows: TGTGCCAGCAGCCAAGAGGCGACTGGAACTAATGAAAAACTGTTTTTT. Translation: CASSQEATGTNEKLFF.

V usage is TRBV7-3 and J usage is TRBJ2-6, with D tentatively TRBD1 or TRBD2 (5 bases each). This CDR3 is 16 amino acids long. In germline, CDR1 is SGHTA, CDR2 FQGTGA. V shed 5 bases and J shed 0 bases, with 11 bases lying between them. The CDR3 reads CASSPSRGSGANVLTF. The CDR3 nucleotides read TGTGCCAGCAGCCCCTCGAGGGGCTCTGGGGCCAACGTCCTGACTTTC. Full variable domain (rest looked up from reference TRBV7-3 and TRBJ2-6): GAGVSQTPSNKVTEKGKYVELRCDPISGHTALYWYRQSLGQGPEFLIYFQGTGAADDSGLPNDRFFAVRPEGSVSTLKIQRTERGDSAVYLCASSPSRGSGANVLTFGAGSRLTVL.

This clone occurred once. The V gene is TRBV15, the J gene TRBJ2-3, with TRBD1 identical over 7 bases. The V gene's germline CDR1 is LNHNV and CDR2 YYDKDF (reference sequence). V lost 1 base and J lost 4; bases outside the gene matches: 2. The CDR3 spans 14 residues. As DNA, the CDR3 is TGTGCCACCAGCAGAGGACAGGGCCCAGATACGCAGTATTTT. Translated, it gives CATSRGQGPDTQYF.

V gene TRBV11-3 combines with J gene TRBJ2-2; no firm D call. V was shortened by 3 bases and J by 3 bases, with 2 bases between the two germline ends. This CDR3 region has 12 residues. Per germline, CDR1 SGHNT and CDR2 YENEEA. The DNA for the CDR3 is TGTGCCAGCAGCTTTCACACCGGGGAGCTGTTTTTT. Translation: CASSFHTGELFF.

The chain uses TRBV15 and TRBJ1-1; D may be TRBD1 (5 bases). This CDR3 spans 15 amino acids. Germline lookup yields CDR1 LNHNV and CDR2 YYDKDF (reference sequence). V dropped 1 base and J dropped 1 base, with 10 bases sitting between them. The CDR3 sequence: CATSRAGAANTEAFF. In nucleotides, the CDR3 is TGTGCCACCAGCAGAGCCGGGGCAGCGAACACTGAAGCTTTCTTT.

The CDR3 region is CASSGGGTEETQYF. The CDR3 bases are TGTGCCAGCAGTGGGGGAGGGACAGAAGAGACCCAGTACTTC. This chain links TRBV6-1 with TRBJ2-5; either TRBD1 or TRBD2 may supply D (7 bases each). V lost 4 bases and J 3 bases, leaving 12 bases between the germline ends. Germline CDR1 and CDR2: MNHNS and SASEGT. The CDR3 loop spans 14 amino acids.

The rearrangement joins TRBV2 to TRBJ2-3; 9 bases map to TRBD2. CDR1 is SNHLY, CDR2 FYNNEI, per germline. This CDR3 has 16 amino acids. V lost 7 bases and J lost 3; bases outside the gene matches: 11. The CDR3 region has the DNA TGTGCCAGCAATGTGGCGGGGGGGATCAAAACAGATACGCAGTATTTT. Translated, it gives CASNVAGGIKTDTQYF.

Only one count was recorded for this clone. J is TRBJ1-2 and V is TRBV6-1; 7 bases are shared with TRBD1. CDR1 MNHNS and CDR2 SASEGT come from the germline V gene. With V trimmed by 5 bases and J by 8 bases, 5 bases remained unmatched. The CDR3 loop spans 12 amino acids. The CDR3 DNA is TGTGCCAGCAGTACAGGGGTTGGCGGCTACACCTTC. Protein product: CASSTGVGGYTF.

CDR3 DNA: TGTGCCAGCAGCCCTGGACAGGGATCGAGAGTTGGCTACACCTTC. Its protein is CASSPGQGSRVGYTF. V usage is TRBV7-9 and J usage is TRBJ1-2; 8 bases are shared with TRBD1. The CDR3 length is 15 residues. The germline gives CDR1 SEHNR, CDR2 FQNEAQ (reference sequence). Losses at the gene ends were 5 bases for V and 7 bases for J; bases not matched to a gene: 12.

This sequence joins TRBV29-1 and TRBJ2-7; D is ambiguous. The ends were cut back, 2 bases at V and 1 base at J, with 6 bases in the middle. This CDR3 has 12 amino acids. Germline CDR1 SQVTM, CDR2 ANQGSEA. The CDR3 is CSVEKTSYEQYF. As DNA, the CDR3 is TGCAGCGTTGAAAAGACGTCCTACGAGCAGTACTTC.

V is TRBV18 and J is TRBJ1-1; weak D call: TRBD1 (6 bases). Germline CDR1 KGHSH, CDR2 LQKENI. V lost 4 bases and J 0 bases, leaving 15 bases between the germline ends. The CDR3 has 16 residues. CDR3 protein: CASSRVQGNLNTEAFF. For the CDR3, the DNA is TGTGCCAGCTCACGTGTCCAGGGGAATTTGAACACTGAAGCTTTCTTT.

The rearrangement uses TRBV23-1 and TRBJ1-5; D unresolved. TRBV23-1 belongs to the ORF category, with a function that is uncertain. V was clipped by 4 bases and J by 11 bases, with 27 bases between them. The CDR3 has 17 amino acids. The CDR3 reads CASSLSYDWAYPRAQHF. Written as DNA, the CDR3 is TGCGCCAGCAGTCTTTCCTACGATTGGGCCTACCCAAGAGCCCAGCATTTT.

Here the CDR3 DNA reads TGTGCCAGCAGCGTAGCCCCGTTAAATGAGCAGTTCTTC. Its protein product is CASSVAPLNEQFF. This chain uses TRBV9 with TRBJ2-1; D unclear. The germline V gene has CDR1 SGDLS and CDR2 YYNGEE. The CDR3 has 13 residues. The V gene lost 0 bases and the J gene lost 7 bases, with 8 bases spanning the gap.

The chain couples TRBV10-3 to TRBJ2-7; perhaps TRBD2 as D (5 bases). Germline V gene data show CDR1 as ENHRY and CDR2 as SYGVKD. There are 13 residues in the CDR3. V lost 7 bases, J lost 3 bases, and 13 bases lay in between. The CDR3 here is CAITSGTSYEQYF. The CDR3 coding sequence is TGTGCCATCACGAGCGGTACTAGCTACGAGCAGTACTTC.

This chain uses TRBV18 with TRBJ2-5; D might be TRBD1 (5 bases). Germline CDR1 KGHSH, CDR2 LQKENI. The CDR3 has 13 amino acids. Trimming shortened V by 4 bases and J by 1 base, and 7 bases separated the two germline ends. Here the CDR3 DNA reads TGTGCCAGCTCACAGACAGTCCAAGAGACCCAGTACTTC. Translating gives CASSQTVQETQYF.

The rearrangement links TRBV21-1 to TRBJ2-2; TRBD2 is the table's D call and was not checked against the DNA. TRBV21-1 is recorded as a pseudogene. The CDR3 length is 18 residues. CDR3 coding DNA: TGTGCCAGCAGCAAAATCGGTCTAGCGGGCCCCGCGACCGGGGAGCTGTTTTTT. Amino acid sequence: CASSKIGLAGPATGELFF.

The chain combines TRBV2 with TRBJ2-1; D is ambiguous. Germline V gene data show CDR1 as SNHLY and CDR2 as FYNNEI. The CDR3 is made up of 14 amino acids. V lost 2 bases and J 6 bases, leaving 11 bases between the germline ends. The chain's CDR3 is CASSEQGLANEQFF. The CDR3, as DNA: TGTGCCAGCAGTGAACAAGGTCTCGCCAATGAGCAGTTCTTC.

This chain uses TRBV5-4 with TRBJ2-3; 8 bases are shared with TRBD2. Germline V CDR1 and CDR2: SGHNT, YYREEE (reference sequence). This CDR3 region has 13 residues. The J segment lost 6 bases and the V segment lost 2 bases, leaving 2 bases of the junction unmatched. The CDR3 here is CASSLLAEDTQYF. CDR3 bases: TGTGCCAGCAGCTTACTAGCGGAGGATACGCAGTATTTT.

This chain connects TRBV6-5 to TRBJ1-2, with D perhaps TRBD1 (6 bases). V lost 4 bases and J lost 4, with 13 bases in between. Germline V gene lookup returns CDR1 MNHEY and CDR2 SVGAGI. The CDR3 is 14 amino acids. The CDR3 sequence: CASSSQGTRYGYTF. For the CDR3, the DNA is TGTGCCAGCAGTTCCCAGGGGACCCGCTATGGCTACACCTTC.

This chain uses TRBV25-1 with TRBJ1-2; D gene unclear. This CDR3 has 14 residues. V was cut by 3 bases and J by 4 bases, with 12 bases left in between. The germline gives CDR1 MGHDK, CDR2 SYGVNS. CDR3 coding DNA: TGTGCCAGCAGTGATAGTGTCCCTGTCTATGGCTACACCTTC. Encoded protein: CASSDSVPVYGYTF.

This rearrangement joins TRBV2 to TRBJ1-4, with D possibly matching TRBD1 (6 bases). This CDR3 is 15 amino acids long. The germline gives CDR1 SNHLY, CDR2 FYNNEI. V lost 6 bases, J lost 7 bases, and 18 bases lay in between. The CDR3 sequence is CASRNEGVGGEKLFF. The CDR3 bases are TGTGCCAGCAGAAACGAGGGGGTTGGGGGTGAAAAACTGTTTTTT.